This T cell receptor beta chain was recovered during a study of cytomegalovirus exposure and HLA in healthy donors. Points on this clone: Its antigen is undetermined.

In the PCR, 60 Vbeta and 13 Jbeta primers were used. Libraries were prepared by immunoSEQ multiplex PCR; TCRdb keeps only in-frame clonotypes and omits some of them. The sample records 85,000 to 100,000 clones, 55% to 75% being singletons. The CDR3 length is 14 residues. V was pared by 7 bases and J by 4 bases, with 16 bases between. CDR1 LNHDA and CDR2 SQIVND come from the germline V gene (reference sequence). Study-wide points: With high specificity and sensitivity, the classifier reportedly diagnosed cytomegalovirus status. Clonal expansion, a later analysis showed, was greater in HLA-associated TCR beta chains than in equally common others.

Sequencing used PBMCs. This receptor was obtained from a man aged 45-60 years in good health and CMV-seronegative. The rearrangement links TRBV19 to TRBJ1-1; D perhaps matches TRBD1 (5 bases). The CDR3, as DNA: TGTGCCAGTAAAATGGGGCCTGGGGTCACTGAAGCTTTCTTT. It translates to CASKMGPGVTEAFF.